Below, 25 T cell receptor beta chains from the same sample are listed, as sequenced in a study of T cell responses to AZD1222 COVID-19 vaccine. The table came from immunoSEQ multiplex PCR; TCRdb's copy has only in-frame clones and leaves some out. Among roughly 70,000 clones listed, 75% to 85% were seen once. Sample: peripheral blood, taken on day 0 of MenACWY control vaccination. The origin of the receptors is an adult in good health.

The J gene is TRBJ2-2, the V gene TRBV7-6; D may be TRBD2 (5 bases). Trimming pared 2 bases from V and 0 bases from J, leaving 13 bases between. The germline CDR1 and CDR2 sequences are SGHVS and FNYEAQ. The CDR3 runs to 17 residues. The CDR3: CASSLSPGSANTGELFF. The CDR3 DNA follows: TGTGCCAGCAGCTTAAGTCCGGGGTCCGCGAACACCGGGGAGCTGTTTTTT. The full variable domain, rest sourced from reference TRBV7-6 and TRBJ2-2, is GAGVSQSPRYKVTKRGQDVALRCDPISGHVSLYWYRQALGQGPEFLTYFNYEAQQDKSGLPNDRFSAERPEGSISTLTIQRTEQRDSAMYRCASSLSPGSANTGELFFGEGSRLTVL.

This chain links TRBV6-5 with TRBJ1-1, with TRBD1 matching 7 bases. The CDR3 sequence is 13 residues long. The V and J ends lost 7 bases and 2 bases, in that order; junction bases with no gene match: 4. Germline assignment: CDR1 MNHEY and CDR2 SVGAGI. As DNA, the CDR3 is TGTGCCAGCAAAACAGGGGCCAACACTGAAGCTTTCTTT. This translates into CASKTGANTEAFF.

This rearrangement joins TRBV6-1 to TRBJ1-3; a weak D match, TRBD1 (5 bases). The CDR3 spans 16 residues. The V end lost 4 bases, the J end lost 3 bases, and 16 bases lay between the germline ends. Looked up from germline, CDR1 is MNHNS and CDR2 is SASEGT. In DNA form, the CDR3 reads TGTGCCAGCAGTGCCACTCAGGGCCTCAATGGAAACACCATATATTTT. Translated, it gives CASSATQGLNGNTIYF.

CDR3 sequence: CASSPWSGGYTF. Here the CDR3 DNA reads TGCGCCAGCAGCCCCTGGAGTGGCGGCTACACCTTC. The V call is TRBV4-3, the J call TRBJ1-2, with D unclear. Trimming cost V 4 bases and J 8 bases, with 11 bases left between them. Germline CDR1 LGHNA, CDR2 YSLEER. This CDR3 has 12 amino acids.

This clone has just a few counts. The J gene is TRBJ1-2, the V gene TRBV2, with D hard to call. Germline assignment: CDR1 SNHLY and CDR2 FYNNEI. The V gene lost 5 bases and the J gene lost 0 bases, with 7 bases spanning the gap. The CDR3 spans 13 residues. CDR3 DNA: TGTGCCAGCAGTCCCGTCACTAACTATGGCTACACCTTC. As protein: CASSPVTNYGYTF.

This clone was seen just once. V gene TRBV5-8 combines with J gene TRBJ1-2; a weak D match, TRBD1 (5 bases). V was cut by 4 bases and J by 5 bases, with 15 bases left in between. This CDR3 comprises 14 residues. From germline, CDR1 is SGHTS and CDR2 YDEGEE. CDR3 sequence reads: CASSGLTEQYGYTF. CDR3 nucleotides: TGTGCCAGCAGCGGGCTGACAGAGCAATATGGCTACACCTTC. The full variable domain, in which reference TRBV5-8 and TRBJ1-2 provide the parts outside the CDR3, is EAGVTQSPTHLIKTRGQQATLRCSPISGHTSVYWYQQALGLGLQFLLWYDEGEERNRGNFPPRFSGRQFPNYSSELNVNALELEDSALYLCASSGLTEQYGYTFGSGTRLTVV.

The rearrangement links TRBV7-9 to TRBJ2-2; 9 nucleotides agree with TRBD1. The CDR3 runs 16 residues. After removal of 3 bases from V and 7 bases from J, the junction contained 9 bases not matched to a gene. Germline V gene data show CDR1 as SEHNR and CDR2 as FQNEAQ (reference sequence). The CDR3 is CASSFTGTGNVGELFF. The CDR3 nucleotides are TGTGCCAGCAGCTTCACCGGGACAGGGAATGTCGGGGAGCTGTTTTTT.

The chain combines TRBV28 with TRBJ1-2; D gene ambiguous. Trimming removed 6 bases from V and 8 bases from J, with 19 bases in between. This CDR3 region has 14 residues. CDR1 and CDR2 (germline): MDHEN, SYDVKM. This chain's CDR3 is CASSVDGQRRGYTF. The CDR3 DNA follows: TGTGCCAGCAGCGTAGACGGCCAGCGACGGGGCTACACCTTC.

The chain links TRBV7-6 to TRBJ1-1; 8 bases agree with TRBD1. This CDR3 contains 15 residues. The V and J ends lost 4 bases and 1 base, in that order; junction bases with no gene match: 5. CDR1 is SGHVS and CDR2 is FNYEAQ in the germline V gene. CDR3 sequence (DNA): TGTGCCAGCAGCTCCCTGACAGGGGCGAACACTGAAGCTTTCTTT. Amino acids: CASSSLTGANTEAFF.

The CDR3 loop is CASSVGTSGYNEQFF. Here the CDR3 DNA reads TGTGCCAGCAGCGTAGGAACTAGCGGCTACAATGAGCAGTTCTTC. The V gene is TRBV9, the J gene TRBJ2-1; 8 positions agree with TRBD2. Germline V gene lookup returns CDR1 SGDLS and CDR2 YYNGEE. This CDR3 is 15 amino acids long. V was clipped by 0 bases and J by 3 bases; unmatched bases: 2.

The CDR3 DNA sequence: TGTGCCAGCGGTAGGGGGAGCTCTGGAAACACCATATATTTT. As protein: CASGRGSSGNTIYF. V is TRBV7-9 and J is TRBJ1-3; a weak D match, TRBD1 (6 bases). The CDR3 has 14 amino acids. The germline CDR1 and CDR2 sequences are SEHNR and FQNEAQ (reference sequence). Trimming shortened V by 8 bases and J by 0 bases, and 11 bases separated the two germline ends.

The chain employs TRBV28 and TRBJ1-2, with a weak D call TRBD1 (6 bases). V was shortened by 4 bases and J by 5 bases, with 17 bases between the two germline ends. Germline V CDR1 and CDR2: MDHEN, SYDVKM. The CDR3 has 15 amino acids. The CDR3 nucleotides read TGTGCCAGCAGTTCGAATCTCCGGGACAAATATGGCTACACCTTC. As protein: CASSSNLRDKYGYTF.

This clone was seen only a few times. The chain links TRBV30 to TRBJ2-2, with D uncertain. CDR1 GTSNPN and CDR2 SVGIG come from the germline V gene (reference sequence). V was pared by 3 bases and J by 3 bases, with 8 bases between. This CDR3 comprises 13 residues. CDR3 DNA: TGTGCCTGGAGAACATCTTACACCGGGGAGCTGTTTTTT. Translation: CAWRTSYTGELFF.

The chain joins TRBV7-2 to TRBJ1-2; D might be TRBD1 (5 bases). Trimming stripped 5 bases from V and 2 bases from J, with 15 bases between. Germline CDR1 SGHTA, CDR2 FQGNSA. The CDR3 covers 15 residues. For the CDR3, the DNA is TGTGCCAGCAGCCCCCCCGGTCAGGGAAACTATGGCTACACCTTC. Translated, it gives CASSPPGQGNYGYTF.

This clone was counted between two and nine times. The rearrangement joins TRBV30 to TRBJ2-5, with D uncertain. Germline V gene data show CDR1 as GTSNPN and CDR2 as SVGIG (reference sequence). Trimming pared 3 bases from V and 5 bases from J, leaving 7 bases between. The CDR3 is made up of 11 amino acids. The CDR3 DNA reads as TGTGCCTGGAGCCTTCTGGAGACCCAGTACTTC. It encodes CAWSLLETQYF.

DNA for the CDR3: TGTGCCAGCAGCCAAACTCTAGCACTAGCGGGTTACACCGGGGAGCTGTTTTTT. Protein product: CASSQTLALAGYTGELFF. The rearrangement uses TRBV7-2 and TRBJ2-2, with 9 bases fitting TRBD2. CDR1 SGHTA and CDR2 FQGNSA come from the germline V gene. Trimming at V came to 5 bases and at J to 3 bases, leaving 13 bases not matched to a gene. The CDR3 has 18 amino acids.

The V gene is TRBV29-1, the J gene TRBJ2-7; D not resolved. There are 16 residues in the CDR3. The V end was cut by 5 bases, the J end by 3 bases, with 23 bases between. Germline lookup yields CDR1 SQVTM and CDR2 ANQGSEA. Here the CDR3 reads CSVIETTGPNLYEQYF. The CDR3 DNA follows: TGCAGCGTTATCGAAACCACCGGGCCTAACCTCTACGAGCAGTACTTC.

Only one count was recorded for this clone. The chain is built from TRBV2 and TRBJ2-1, with 8 bases lining up with TRBD1. V trimming: 6 bases; J trimming: 1 base; junction bases outside the gene matches: 5. The germline gives CDR1 SNHLY, CDR2 FYNNEI. This CDR3 contains 15 residues. The CDR3 protein is CASSVGTGSYNEQFF. CDR3 sequence (DNA): TGTGCCAGCAGCGTCGGGACAGGTTCCTACAATGAGCAGTTCTTC.

This clone was observed a few times. The chain employs TRBV28 and TRBJ1-5; weak D call: TRBD1 (5 bases). The CDR3 is made up of 14 amino acids. Trimming took 7 bases from V and 9 from J, leaving 19 bases between them. Germline CDR1 MDHEN, CDR2 SYDVKM. The CDR3 sequence is CASTSGTRDGPQHF. The DNA of the CDR3 is TGTGCCAGCACCTCAGGGACCCGAGATGGGCCCCAGCATTTT. The full variable domain, its missing parts supplied by reference TRBV28 and TRBJ1-5, is DVKVTQSSRYLVKRTGEKVFLECVQDMDHENMFWYRQDPGLGLRLIYFSYDVKMKEKGDIPEGYSVSREKKERFSLILESASTNQTSMYLCASTSGTRDGPQHFGDGTRLSIL.

J is TRBJ1-2 and V is TRBV29-1; no definite D call. The CDR3 spans 12 residues. V was cut by 6 bases and J by 7 bases, with 15 bases left in between. The germline V gene encodes CDR1 SQVTM and CDR2 ANQGSEA. The CDR3 loop is CSVSGEVGGYTF. The DNA for the CDR3 is TGCAGCGTGAGTGGGGAGGTTGGTGGCTACACCTTC.

This chain joins TRBV7-2 and TRBJ2-3; 7 nucleotides match TRBD2. The trim removed 2 bases at V and 3 bases at J, leaving 2 bases unmatched. The CDR3 has 14 amino acids. Looked up from germline, CDR1 is SGHTA and CDR2 is FQGNSA. CDR3: CASSLLRETDTQYF. For the CDR3, the DNA is TGTGCCAGCAGCTTACTGCGGGAGACAGATACGCAGTATTTT.

This clone was seen a handful of times. The chain uses TRBV9 and TRBJ1-4; D gene unclear. There are 15 residues in the CDR3. V dropped 0 bases and J dropped 8 bases, with 14 bases sitting between them. Germline values: CDR1 SGDLS, CDR2 YYNGEE. The CDR3 protein is CASSVGPRTEEKLFF. The CDR3 DNA reads as TGTGCCAGCAGCGTAGGGCCCCGAACTGAAGAAAAACTGTTTTTT.

The chain uses TRBV19 and TRBJ1-2; TRBD1 aligns across 10 bases. This CDR3 has 13 residues. With 6 bases clipped from V and 6 bases from J, the junction kept 4 bases outside the gene matches. Germline V CDR1 and CDR2: LNHDA, SQIVND (reference sequence). CDR3 sequence (DNA): TGTGCCAGTAGGCGACAGGGGGCGGATGGCTACACCTTC. This gives the protein CASRRQGADGYTF.

In this sample, this clone turned up once. CDR3 residues: CASTTTVKETQYF. As DNA, the CDR3 is TGTGCCAGCACTACTACAGTTAAAGAGACCCAGTACTTC. The chain employs TRBV6-5 and TRBJ2-5; D uncertain. V lost 7 bases and J lost 3, with 12 bases in between. The CDR3 has 13 amino acids. Germline assignment: CDR1 MNHEY and CDR2 SVGAGI.

The rearrangement uses TRBV2 and TRBJ1-5; the D gene is possibly TRBD1 (6 bases). Looked up from germline, CDR1 is SNHLY and CDR2 is FYNNEI. Trimming pared 0 bases from V and 13 bases from J, leaving 7 bases between. CDR3 length: 11 residues. CDR3 loop: CASSEAGTQHF. For the CDR3, the DNA is TGTGCCAGCAGTGAAGCTGGGACACAGCATTTT.